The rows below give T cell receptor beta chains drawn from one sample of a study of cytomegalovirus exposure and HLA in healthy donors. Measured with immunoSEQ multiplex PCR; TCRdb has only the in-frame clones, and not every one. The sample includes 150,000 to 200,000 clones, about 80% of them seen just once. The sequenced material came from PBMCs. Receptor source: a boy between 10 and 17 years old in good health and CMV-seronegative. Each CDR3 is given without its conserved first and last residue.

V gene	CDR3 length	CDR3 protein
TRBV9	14	ASSVSPSSNSREAF
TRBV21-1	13	ASSPPRGGHDTQY
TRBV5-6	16	ASSLAGTSGNNQETQY
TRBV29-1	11	SGRDRDYNEQF
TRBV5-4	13	ASSLSESSGNTIY
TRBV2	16	ASSERAQGLADRNEQF
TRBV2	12	ASSVIGGLYEQY
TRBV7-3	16	ASSLYPSGSGEFYEQY
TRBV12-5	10	ASGLNSQPQH
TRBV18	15	ASSPPPPAGAQETQY
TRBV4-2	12	ASSQDDRDYGYT
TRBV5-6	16	ASVSIGYRGGGNTEAF
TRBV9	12	ASSRSGGNTEAF
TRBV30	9	AWRSGYEQY
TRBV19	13	ASSIRTGSDQPQH
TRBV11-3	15	ASSLTSGRARGETQY
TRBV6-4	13	ASSDKAGNTGELF
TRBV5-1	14	ASSLHEILSGNTIY
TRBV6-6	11	ASANSNTGELF
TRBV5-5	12	ASSYGQLLYGYT
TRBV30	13	AWSVGREGTDTQY
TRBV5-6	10	ASSLAPLKAF
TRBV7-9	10	SSSLGRREQF
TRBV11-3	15	ASSLDSPPGSPDTQY
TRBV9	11	ASSVLSSGEQY
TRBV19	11	ASHSDKNQPQH
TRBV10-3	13	AISVAGGPTDTQY
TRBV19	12	ASSPTGVGNEQF
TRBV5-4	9	ASRGQGMYT
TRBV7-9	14	ASSSSGQGWNEKLF
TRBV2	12	ATRIGGENYGYT
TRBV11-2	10	ASSLGKGGYT
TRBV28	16	ASSLYLGQKGQAKKAF
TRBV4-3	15	ASSQVAGVPSLYGYT
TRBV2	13	ASSEGASTNQPQH
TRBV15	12	ATSRVRPTYEQY
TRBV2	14	AIPRSLPTENTEAF
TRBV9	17	ASSVPSFFRQGVRETQY
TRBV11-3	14	ASSFISAPAGNEQF
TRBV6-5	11	ASTLAGGNEQF
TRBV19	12	ASSMGHLNTEAF
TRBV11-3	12	ASSPGQSNYGYT
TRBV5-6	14	ASSHLTGLEATEAF
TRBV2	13	ASSAVGHGNYGYT